One and the same sample provided the 25 T cell receptor beta chains below, sequenced in a study of T cell changes during pregnancy in multiple sclerosis. Libraries were prepared by immunoSEQ multiplex PCR; TCRdb keeps only in-frame clonotypes and omits some of them. This table has some 70,000 clones, about nine tenths appearing once. The sequences come from peripheral blood, collected in the third trimester of pregnancy. These receptors originate from a female donor with multiple sclerosis, enrolled in a pregnancy study.

The rearrangement joins TRBV6-5 to TRBJ2-7, with TRBD2 as a possible D gene (6 bases). The CDR3 consists of 15 residues. CDR1 and CDR2 from the germline V gene are MNHEY and SVGAGI. V was shortened by 2 bases and J by 3 bases, with 14 bases between the two germline ends. CDR3 sequence reads: CASSYAGTGFYEQYF. DNA of the CDR3: TGTGCCAGCAGTTACGCCGGGACTGGATTCTACGAGCAGTACTTC.

V and J are TRBV9 and TRBJ2-3; 8 nucleotides match TRBD2. V lost 3 bases and J lost 0; bases outside the gene matches: 6. From germline, CDR1 is SGDLS and CDR2 YYNGEE. The CDR3 consists of 16 residues. The CDR3: CASSEGAGVSTDTQYF. In DNA form, the CDR3 reads TGTGCCAGCAGCGAGGGAGCGGGGGTGAGCACAGATACGCAGTATTTT.

The DNA of the CDR3 is TGCGCCAGCAGCCAAGAAACCCCGGGACAGTTCAGCTCTGGAAACACCATATATTTT. It codes for CASSQETPGQFSSGNTIYF. The chain has TRBV4-3 and TRBJ1-3; TRBD1 agrees at 7 bases. V lost 0 bases, J lost 0 bases, and 11 bases stayed unmatched. CDR1 LGHNA and CDR2 YSLEER come from the germline V gene. This CDR3 contains 19 residues.

The CDR3 bases are TGTGCCAGCAGCTTAGGTAGCGACGAGCAGTACTTC. Translation gives CASSLGSDEQYF. The chain employs TRBV7-2 and TRBJ2-7; the D gene is possibly TRBD2 (5 bases). Germline CDR1 is SGHTA and CDR2 is FQGNSA. The V and J ends lost 1 base and 5 bases respectively, with 6 bases between them. The CDR3 spans 12 residues.

This chain uses TRBV4-3 with TRBJ2-2; TRBD2 matches 7 bases. CDR3 length: 18 amino acids. CDR1 and CDR2 (germline): LGHNA, YSLEER. V was clipped by 4 bases and J by 9 bases; unmatched bases: 20. In nucleotides, the CDR3 is TGCGCCAGCAGCCCCCAAAGGGGAGGGCAGACCTATCACCGGGAGCTGTTTTTT. Protein: CASSPQRGGQTYHRELFF.

The chain is built from TRBV2 and TRBJ2-5, with 7 bases aligning to TRBD2. After removal of 3 bases from V and 5 bases from J, the junction contained 6 bases not matched to a gene. The V gene's germline CDR1 is SNHLY and CDR2 FYNNEI. The CDR3 length is 14 residues. This CDR3 reads CASSDQGGRETQYF. The CDR3 nucleotides are TGTGCCAGCAGTGACCAGGGAGGGAGGGAGACCCAGTACTTC.

J is TRBJ2-5 and V is TRBV6-5; 8 bases line up with TRBD1. CDR3 length equals 15 residues. The V and J ends lost 2 bases and 5 bases, in that order; junction bases with no gene match: 7. Germline loops: CDR1 MNHEY, CDR2 SVGAGI. CDR3 protein: CASSYASRGHETQYF. In DNA form, the CDR3 reads TGTGCCAGCAGTTACGCCTCCAGGGGGCACGAGACCCAGTACTTC.

This sequence joins TRBV6-1 and TRBJ1-5; a weak D match, TRBD1 (6 bases). CDR3 length: 15 amino acids. V was pared by 7 bases and J by 2 bases, with 15 bases between. Germline V lookup: CDR1 MNHNS, CDR2 SASEGT. CDR3 DNA: TGTGCCAGCAATAAGGACAGAGGTGGCAATCAGCCCCAGCATTTT. This codes for CASNKDRGGNQPQHF.

The chain links TRBV5-5 to TRBJ1-1, with 8 bases fitting TRBD1. V gave up 2 bases and J gave up 0 bases; unmatched junction bases: 9. The germline CDR1 and CDR2 sequences are SGHKS and YYEKEE (reference sequence). CDR3 length equals 17 residues. In DNA form, the CDR3 reads TGTGCCAGCAGCTTAAATTCGGCGGGACAGGTGAACACTGAAGCTTTCTTT. It yields the protein CASSLNSAGQVNTEAFF. Using reference TRBV5-5 and TRBJ1-1 for the parts outside the CDR3, the full variable domain is DAGVTQSPTHLIKTRGQQVTLRCSPISGHKSVSWYQQVLGQGPQFIFQYYEKEERGRGNFPDRFSARQFPNYSSELNVNALLLGDSALYLCASSLNSAGQVNTEAFFGQGTRLTVV.

V usage is TRBV6-5 and J usage is TRBJ2-3; no clear D. The CDR3 spans 12 residues. The V gene's germline CDR1 is MNHEY and CDR2 SVGAGI. V dropped 5 bases and J dropped 4 bases, with 7 bases sitting between them. The CDR3: CASSPNSDTQYF. Here the CDR3 DNA reads TGTGCCAGCAGTCCTAACTCAGATACGCAGTATTTT.

The rearrangement uses TRBV29-1 and TRBJ1-2; weak D call: TRBD1 (6 bases). Deletions cut 4 bases from V and 4 bases from J, with 22 bases between. The CDR3 runs to 16 residues. Per germline, CDR1 SQVTM and CDR2 ANQGSEA. The CDR3 reads CSVVDTGSRSGYGYTF. DNA of the CDR3: TGCAGCGTTGTTGACACAGGGAGCCGGTCTGGCTATGGCTACACCTTC.

The gene calls are TRBV6-1 and TRBJ2-3, with TRBD2 matching over 10 bases. The germline CDR1 and CDR2 sequences are MNHNS and SASEGT. The V segment lost 4 bases and the J segment 4 bases; nucleotides outside the gene matches: 8. The CDR3 sequence is 16 residues long. The CDR3 coding sequence is TGTGCCAGCAGTGTTCGTAGCGGGGGGTCGGCAGATACGCAGTATTTT. It codes for CASSVRSGGSADTQYF.

The chain couples TRBV19 to TRBJ2-5; 12 nucleotides match TRBD2. Germline assignment: CDR1 LNHDA and CDR2 SQIVND (reference sequence). The CDR3 runs 17 residues. V lost 3 bases, J lost 4 bases, and 9 bases stayed unmatched. CDR3 residues: CASSISLGLAGLETQYF. The CDR3 nucleotides are TGTGCCAGTAGTATCTCCCTCGGACTAGCGGGATTAGAGACCCAGTACTTC. The full variable domain, with the rest looked up from reference TRBV19 and TRBJ2-5, is DGGITQSPKYLFRKEGQNVTLSCEQNLNHDAMYWYRQDPGQGLRLIYYSQIVNDFQKGDIAEGYSVSREKKESFPLTVTSAQKNPTAFYLCASSISLGLAGLETQYFGPGTRLLVL.

V is TRBV19 and J is TRBJ1-2; tentative D call: TRBD1 (6 bases). V lost 7 bases to trimming and J lost 6 bases, with 15 bases between them. Germline lookup yields CDR1 LNHDA and CDR2 SQIVND (reference sequence). The CDR3 has 13 residues. CDR3 sequence (DNA): TGTGCCAGTACCATGGGGGAGGGGGATGGCTACACCTTC. It is translated as CASTMGEGDGYTF.

This chain uses TRBV5-1 with TRBJ2-7; 8 bases match TRBD2. The germline V gene has CDR1 SGHRS and CDR2 YFSETQ. Losses at the gene ends were 0 bases for V and 5 bases for J; bases not matched to a gene: 10. The CDR3 is made up of 16 amino acids. CDR3 nucleotide sequence: TGCGCCAGCAGCTTGGCCGCCAGCGGGAGACCAAACGAGCAGTACTTC. This translates into CASSLAASGRPNEQYF.

The rearrangement links TRBV12-5 to TRBJ2-3, with 10 bases aligning to TRBD2. Losses at the gene ends were 1 base for V and 2 bases for J; bases not matched to a gene: 3. The germline gives CDR1 LGHNT, CDR2 FRNRAP. The CDR3 covers 16 residues. The CDR3 protein is CASGLAGTSDTDTQYF. The CDR3 region has the DNA TGTGCTAGTGGTTTGGCCGGGACTAGCGACACAGATACGCAGTATTTT.

The chain combines TRBV4-1 with TRBJ2-5; no clear D. Trimming stripped 1 base from V and 2 bases from J, with 11 bases between. This CDR3 is 15 amino acids long. In germline, CDR1 is MGHRA, CDR2 YSYEKL. The CDR3 DNA sequence: TGCGCCAGCAGCCAAGTTATTACAGCACAAGAGACCCAGTACTTC. Translated, it gives CASSQVITAQETQYF.

The chain uses TRBV5-8 and TRBJ2-3; TRBD1 aligns across 8 bases. The CDR3 loop spans 16 amino acids. The ends lost 3 bases at V and 0 bases at J; junction bases unmatched: 6. Germline CDR1 is SGHTS and CDR2 is YDEGEE. This CDR3 is CASSWQGAPSTDTQYF. CDR3 DNA sequence: TGTGCCAGCAGCTGGCAGGGGGCGCCTAGCACAGATACGCAGTATTTT.

The V call is TRBV25-1, the J call TRBJ2-6, with TRBD2 matching over 7 bases. With 11 bases clipped from V and 3 bases from J, the junction kept 13 bases outside the gene matches. Germline CDR1 reads MGHDK; CDR2 reads SYGVNS. The CDR3 is made up of 16 amino acids. CDR3: CASSAAGVLGANVLTF. The CDR3 DNA reads TGTGCCTCAAGCGCGGCGGGAGTTCTTGGGGCCAACGTCCTGACTTTC.

This clone appeared a single time. V gene TRBV7-2 combines with J gene TRBJ1-3, with D maybe TRBD1 (6 bases). Trimming cost V 5 bases and J 0 bases, with 11 bases left between them. Per the germline V gene, CDR1 is SGHTA and CDR2 is FQGNSA. This CDR3 has 15 amino acids. CDR3 in amino acids: CASSRTVSSGNTIYF. CDR3 coding DNA: TGTGCCAGCAGCAGGACAGTCTCCTCTGGAAACACCATATATTTT.

The rearrangement links TRBV9 to TRBJ2-5; 11 bases match TRBD1. The junction had 10 bases not matched to a gene; V was cut back by 4 bases and J by 5 bases. CDR1 and CDR2 (germline): SGDLS, YYNGEE. CDR3 size: 16 residues. The CDR3 protein is CASSPGTGGIGETQYF. The CDR3 DNA follows: TGTGCCAGCAGCCCCGGGACAGGGGGTATCGGGGAGACCCAGTACTTC. Drawing the rest from reference TRBV9 and TRBJ2-5, the complete variable domain is DSGVTQTPKHLITATGQRVTLRCSPRSGDLSVYWYQQSLDQGLQFLIQYYNGEERAKGNILERFSAQQFPDLHSELNLSSLELGDSALYFCASSPGTGGIGETQYFGPGTRLLVL.

The chain has TRBV7-2 and TRBJ2-2; TRBD2 matches 10 bases. The CDR3 covers 14 residues. Germline V gives CDR1 SGHTA, CDR2 FQGNSA. After removal of 6 bases from V and 5 bases from J, the junction contained 3 bases not matched to a gene. The CDR3 reads CASSRAGGTGELFF. CDR3 nucleotides: TGTGCCAGCAGTCGAGCGGGGGGGACCGGGGAGCTGTTTTTT. Using reference TRBV7-2 and TRBJ2-2 for the parts outside the CDR3, the full variable domain is GAGVSQSPSNKVTEKGKDVELRCDPISGHTALYWYRQSLGQGLEFLIYFQGNSAPDKSGLPSDRFSAERTGGSVSTLTIQRTQQEDSAVYLCASSRAGGTGELFFGEGSRLTVL.

This clone has a single count. The chain couples TRBV4-1 to TRBJ2-1; 10 bases map to TRBD2. CDR3 length: 16 residues. With V trimmed by 0 bases and J by 8 bases, 7 bases remained unmatched. CDR1 is MGHRA and CDR2 is YSYEKL in the germline V gene. The CDR3 DNA sequence: TGCGCCAGCAGCCAAGAAGGACTAGCGGTCTTCTATGAGCAGTTCTTC. Translating gives CASSQEGLAVFYEQFF.

The chain employs TRBV18 and TRBJ1-2; D remains ambiguous. Trimming removed 1 base from V and 0 bases from J, with 6 bases in between. CDR1 is KGHSH and CDR2 is LQKENI in the germline V gene. CDR3 length equals 14 residues. For the CDR3, the DNA is TGTGCCAGCTCACCACGGGCAGCTAACTATGGCTACACCTTC. It is translated as CASSPRAANYGYTF.

The CDR3 sequence: CASSLGADSYEQYF. The CDR3 DNA reads as TGTGCCAGCAGCTTGGGGGCAGACTCCTACGAGCAGTACTTC. The V call is TRBV7-9, the J call TRBJ2-7; tentatively, D is TRBD1 (6 bases). The CDR3 extends over 14 amino acids. Germline V gene sequence: CDR1 SEHNR, CDR2 FQNEAQ (reference sequence). Trimming removed 3 bases at V and 0 bases at J, with 9 bases between. Variable domain in full (rest from reference TRBV7-9 and TRBJ2-7): DTGVSQNPRHKITKRGQNVTFRCDPISEHNRLYWYRQTLGQGPEFLTYFQNEAQLEKSRLLSDRFSAERPKGSFSTLEIQRTEQGDSAMYLCASSLGADSYEQYFGPGTRLTVT.